The rows below give T cell receptor beta chains drawn from one sample of a study of T cell responses to AZD1222 COVID-19 vaccine. The data were produced by immunoSEQ multiplex PCR, yet TCRdb's version contains in-frame clones alone and is incomplete. The repertoire consists of some 120,000 clones, with nearly 90% occurring once and the leading ten covering around a tenth. The specimen was peripheral blood, collected 28 days after the second AZD1222 dose. Receptor source: an adult who received the AZD1222 COVID-19 vaccine. The CDR3 runs from the conserved cysteine through the conserved F or W.

V gene	J gene	CDR3 protein
TRBV7-9	TRBJ2-7	CASSDGQGYEQYF
TRBV3-1/TRBV3-2	TRBJ2-7	CASSPSGAIYEQYF
TRBV2	TRBJ1-5	CASTLAPGRPQHF
TRBV5-4	TRBJ1-1	CASSSGQGDAEAFF
TRBV29-1	TRBJ2-1	CSVDGRAPGDEQFF
TRBV12-5	TRBJ2-3	CASGLGGAGTDTQYF
TRBV30	TRBJ1-6	CAWSPSYNSPLHF
TRBV6-5	TRBJ2-3	CATRDRFRTDTQYF
TRBV19	TRBJ2-1	CASSITRTGGYNEQFF
TRBV6-5	TRBJ1-1	CASSLQGWGNTEAFF
TRBV7-9	TRBJ1-2	CASSLAGEEWYGYTF
TRBV2	TRBJ1-4	CASSEGRRNEKLFF
TRBV18	TRBJ2-2	CASSPSTGELFF
TRBV10-1	TRBJ2-5	CASSGGPGETQYF
TRBV19	TRBJ1-5	CASSIGSQPQHF
TRBV19	TRBJ1-1	CASSIDRTGVPEAFF
TRBV29-1	TRBJ2-3	CSVPGLAGPTDTQYF
TRBV18	TRBJ1-1	CASSIGGAGTEAFF
TRBV7-3	TRBJ2-3	CASSFRGRTSTDTQYF
TRBV5-1	TRBJ1-4	CASSFSDTNEKLFF
TRBV7-9	TRBJ1-5	CASSGGHRDQPQHF
TRBV4-3	TRBJ2-1	CASSRITTSGGAYEQFF
TRBV5-1	TRBJ1-1	CASSPIPQSGESEAFF
TRBV4-1	TRBJ1-2	CASSQEGSYGYTF
TRBV7-6	TRBJ1-1	CASSLLQGRDGTEAFF
TRBV4-3	TRBJ1-4	CASSQDSRPTNEKLFF
TRBV10-3	TRBJ1-2	CAISELAPARDYGYTF
TRBV29-1	TRBJ1-5	CSVGGSGMGNQPQHF
TRBV5-5	TRBJ2-7	CASSPNRDSYEQYF
TRBV5-1	TRBJ2-7	CASSLGLAGGLHEQYF
TRBV25-1	TRBJ2-1	CASRSGAYNEQFF
TRBV27	TRBJ1-2	CASSLRFNYGYTF
TRBV29-1	TRBJ2-3	CSVDRPSTDTQYF
TRBV9	TRBJ1-1	CASSPNDRGNTEAFF
TRBV29-1	TRBJ2-6	CSVVFGTAFTGANVLTF
TRBV4-1	TRBJ1-1	CASSQEVGGNTEAFF
TRBV5-8	TRBJ1-1	CASSFAVLTEAFF
TRBV6-5	TRBJ2-3	CATTDLQTGDTQYF
TRBV5-5	TRBJ2-3	CASSKGLAGLTDTQYF
TRBV6-5	TRBJ2-7	CASSYGTSQSYEQYF
TRBV10-3	TRBJ2-7	CAISRPRETYEQYF
TRBV19	TRBJ2-5	CASSMRETQYF
TRBV18	TRBJ2-2	CASSPVNTGELFF
TRBV9	TRBJ2-1	CASSVGSRDGNEQFF
TRBV6-6	TRBJ1-2	CASSSPGQGGGYTF
TRBV14	TRBJ1-2	CASSSRWGRGTLGYTF
TRBV23-1	TRBJ1-3	CASSQNPGTLSGNTIYF
TRBV5-1	TRBJ1-1	CASSLAEARYAFF
TRBV5-1	TRBJ1-4	CASTPGGNNEKLFF
TRBV5-1	TRBJ1-1	CASSSSTVSGTEAFF
TRBV18	TRBJ1-2	CASSIRSGGYTF
TRBV19	TRBJ1-1	CASSIRSDISTEAFF
TRBV2	TRBJ1-2	CASSGDSRTQGYTF
TRBV7-2	TRBJ1-2	CASSPRGRGEGYTF
TRBV4-3	TRBJ2-6	CASSQEGGYSGANVLTF
TRBV7-9	TRBJ1-3	CASSIGPYSSGNTIYF
TRBV6-5	TRBJ2-5	CASSPSWGDQETQYF
TRBV2	TRBJ1-1	CASYRMNTEAFF
TRBV24-1	TRBJ2-1	CATSATLVKLADSYNEQFF